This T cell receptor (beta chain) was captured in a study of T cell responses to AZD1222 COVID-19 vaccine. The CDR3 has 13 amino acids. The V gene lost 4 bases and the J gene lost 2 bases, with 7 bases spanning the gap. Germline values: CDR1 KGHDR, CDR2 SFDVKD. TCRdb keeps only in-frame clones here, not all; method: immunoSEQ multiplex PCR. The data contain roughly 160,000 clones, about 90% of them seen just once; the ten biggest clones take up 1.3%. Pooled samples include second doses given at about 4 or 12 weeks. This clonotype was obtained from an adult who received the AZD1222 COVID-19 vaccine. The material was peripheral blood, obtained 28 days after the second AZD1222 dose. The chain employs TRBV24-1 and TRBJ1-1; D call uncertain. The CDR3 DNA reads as TGTGCCACCAGTGAAGGTAAAAACACTGAAGCTTTCTTT. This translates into CATSEGKNTEAFF.